This T cell receptor (beta chain) was sequenced in a study of CD8+ T cells in alopecia areata. Study-wide results and limits: Sharing of TCR sequences between patients (possibly for HLA-related reasons) was less clear than in mice. Lesional scalp exceeded normal scalp in clonality, especially in alopecia totalis/universalis.

A panel of CD4, CD8alpha, NKG2D, NKG2ACE and other markers served to sort pooled cutaneous lymph node cells. Germline CDR1 and CDR2: NNHDY and SYVADS. Trimming left V 5 bases short and J 4 bases short, with 7 bases between. This CDR3 has 13 amino acids. It was cDNA, reverse transcribed from extracted RNA, that served as the sequencing template. The protocol was immunoSEQ multiplex PCR, while the TCRdb copy is restricted to in-frame clones and leaves out a portion. Sampling found 250,000 or so clones, none seen once. This clone has a handful of counts. Its antigen is unidentified. Each gene name is a mouse one. The CDR3 extends 3 residues past the end of the read, so its final part is completed from the germline J gene. Additional DNA sequences in this sample encode the identical CDR3.

The chain combines TRBV13-3 with TRBJ1-6; the D gene is possibly TRBD1 (5 bases). TRBJ1-6 is filed as an ORF, its function uncertain. The sequencing input was CD4+ T cells sorted from a lymph node. This TCR was recovered from a C3H/HeJ mouse with alopecia areata. The MHC haplotype recorded for the strain is H2-k. CDR3 DNA (partial): TGTGCCAGCAGCGAGGGGTATAATTCGCCC. This gives the protein CASSEGYNSP. In full, the CDR3 reads CASSEGYNSPLYF.